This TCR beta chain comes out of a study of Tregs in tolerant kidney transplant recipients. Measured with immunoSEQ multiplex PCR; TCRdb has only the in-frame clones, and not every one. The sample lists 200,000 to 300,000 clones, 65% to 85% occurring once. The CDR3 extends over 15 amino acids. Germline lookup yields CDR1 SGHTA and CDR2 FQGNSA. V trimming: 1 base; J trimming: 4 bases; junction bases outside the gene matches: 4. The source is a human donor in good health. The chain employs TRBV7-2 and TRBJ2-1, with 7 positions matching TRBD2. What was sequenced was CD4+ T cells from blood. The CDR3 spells CASSLGPSGYNEQFF. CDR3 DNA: TGTGCCAGCAGCTTAGGTCCTAGCGGATACAATGAGCAGTTCTTC.